The rows below give T cell receptor beta chains drawn from one sample of a study of T cell responses to AZD1222 COVID-19 vaccine. The data were produced by immunoSEQ multiplex PCR, yet TCRdb's version contains in-frame clones alone and is incomplete. The top ten hold 7.5% of the sample, which has 95,000 to 130,000 clones, roughly 87% seen once. Specimen: peripheral blood, collected on day 0 of AZD1222 vaccination. Receptors were obtained from an adult in good health. Both conserved end residues are part of each CDR3.

v_call	j_call	cdr3_aa
TRBV4-1	TRBJ1-5	CATSQLRDSNQPQHF
TRBV7-8	TRBJ1-4	CASSSHRQGGEKLFF
TRBV2	TRBJ1-3	CASRQGADGNTIYF
TRBV3-1/TRBV3-2	TRBJ1-6	CASTTAFGSPLHF
TRBV18	TRBJ1-1	CASSTLRGVNTEAFF
TRBV5-1	TRBJ1-1	CASSLGRGGWTEAFF
TRBV11-2	TRBJ1-2	CASSPLRDTNYGYTF
TRBV5-1	TRBJ2-2	CASSPGSGTGELFF
TRBV30	TRBJ2-1	CAWTSGRYNEQFF
TRBV28	TRBJ1-2	CASSRFNYGYTF
TRBV3-1/TRBV3-2	TRBJ2-1	CASSHGTPRGDEQFF
TRBV7-9	TRBJ2-7	CASSFRRNYEQYF
TRBV7-7	TRBJ2-1	CASSPFDRANEQFF
TRBV5-1	TRBJ1-2	CASSSIQGWGYGYTF
TRBV29-1	TRBJ1-1	CSVEVSGGRDTEAFF
TRBV6-5	TRBJ2-7	CASSTGQGGTYEQYF
TRBV28	TRBJ1-2	CASNLGTGGVGYTF
TRBV29-1	TRBJ2-3	CSVERQPTDTQYF
TRBV12-3/TRBV12-4	TRBJ2-7	CASRGLTYEQYF
TRBV7-6	TRBJ2-2	CASSLAGGNTGELFF
TRBV27	TRBJ2-3	CASSPLSDYTDTQYF
TRBV27	TRBJ2-7	CASSLGLAGVEQYF
TRBV28	TRBJ2-2	CASRLFGSGEHGELFF
TRBV24-1	TRBJ1-5	CATSDEGRQPQHF
TRBV9	TRBJ2-5	CASSVRGAGAKETQYF
TRBV9	TRBJ2-5	CASSPRGSALETQYF
TRBV27	TRBJ2-1	CASSLMGGVYNEQFF
TRBV7-2	TRBJ1-1	CASSLAWGRTFF
TRBV6-5	TRBJ2-7	CASSYSLDSYEQYF
TRBV6-4	TRBJ2-1	CASSPGQGVEQFF
TRBV7-9	TRBJ2-7	CASSLLGNGYDEQYF
TRBV9	TRBJ1-2	CASSPRTGSNGYTF
TRBV13	TRBJ2-2	CASSLGLSSLGGPHTGELFF
TRBV18	TRBJ1-6	CASSPRDVSSPLHF
TRBV28	TRBJ2-1	CSTWASGTYNEQFF
TRBV5-6	TRBJ1-2	CASSLEVSYTF
TRBV12-3/TRBV12-4	TRBJ1-6	CASTETGNSPLHF
TRBV6-1	TRBJ1-1	CASSEAKGGTEAFF
TRBV6-5	TRBJ1-6	CASSLGQKNSPLHF
TRBV4-2	TRBJ1-6	CASSQEIGQLNSPLHF
TRBV28	TRBJ2-2	CASRTARGGTGELFF
TRBV6-5	TRBJ2-1	CASSYREGGSEQFF
TRBV9	TRBJ1-4	CASSPFGAREKLFF
TRBV4-2	TRBJ2-2	CASSQSSGRVSGELFF
TRBV7-6	TRBJ2-1	CASSRTSGVGSEQFF
TRBV9	TRBJ1-2	CASSVAPTATWGYTF
TRBV3-1/TRBV3-2	TRBJ1-4	CASSQRGVEKLFF
TRBV20-1	TRBJ1-6	CSASEGTNNSPLHF